This entry describes one T cell receptor beta chain. The sample belongs to a study of T cell responses to AZD1222 COVID-19 vaccine. Method: immunoSEQ multiplex PCR; TCRdb's copy keeps in-frame clones and lacks some. Here the sample spans approximately 110,000 clones, approximately 90% being singletons. CDR1 and CDR2 (germline): SGHTA, FQGNSA. J was trimmed by 5 bases and V by 5 bases; bases with no gene match: 7. The CDR3 has 14 amino acids. This sequence originates from an adult in good health. The chain joins TRBV7-2 to TRBJ1-2; 8 bases are shared with TRBD1. Material: peripheral blood, obtained on day 0 of AZD1222 vaccination. DNA for the CDR3: TGTGCCAGCAGCCGCCAACAGGGGGGGTATGGCTACACCTTC. Translated, it gives CASSRQQGGYGYTF.